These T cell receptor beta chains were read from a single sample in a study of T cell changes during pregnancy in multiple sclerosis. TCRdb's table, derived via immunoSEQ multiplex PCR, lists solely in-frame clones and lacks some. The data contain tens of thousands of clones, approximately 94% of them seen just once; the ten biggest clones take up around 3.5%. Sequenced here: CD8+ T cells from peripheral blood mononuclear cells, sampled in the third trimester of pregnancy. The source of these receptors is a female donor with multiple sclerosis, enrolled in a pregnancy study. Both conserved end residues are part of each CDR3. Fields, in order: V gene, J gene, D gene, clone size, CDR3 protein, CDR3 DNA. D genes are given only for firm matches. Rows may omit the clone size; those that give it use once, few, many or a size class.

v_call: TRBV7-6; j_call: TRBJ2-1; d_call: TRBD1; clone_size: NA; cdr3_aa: CASSSGQGVVAEQFF; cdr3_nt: TGTGCCAGCAGCTCGGGACAGGGGGTTGTCGCTGAGCAGTTCTTC
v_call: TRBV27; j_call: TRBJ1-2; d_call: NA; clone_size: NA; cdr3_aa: CASSLSSPREPVRQRDYGYTF; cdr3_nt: TGTGCCAGCAGTTTATCTAGCCCGAGGGAACCGGTGAGACAGCGGGACTATGGCTACACCTTC
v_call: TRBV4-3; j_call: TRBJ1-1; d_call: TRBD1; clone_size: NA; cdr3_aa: CASSQDTWDSLNTEAFF; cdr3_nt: TGCGCCAGCAGCCAAGATACTTGGGACAGTTTGAACACTGAAGCTTTCTTT
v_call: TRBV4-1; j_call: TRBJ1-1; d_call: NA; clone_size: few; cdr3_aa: CASSQDEAQGTEAFF; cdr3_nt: TGCGCCAGCAGCCAAGATGAAGCCCAGGGGACTGAAGCTTTCTTT
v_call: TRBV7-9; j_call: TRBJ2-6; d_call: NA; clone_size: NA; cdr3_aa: CASSSGVSGANVLTF; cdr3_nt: TGTGCCAGCAGCTCAGGGGTCTCTGGGGCCAACGTCCTGACTTTC
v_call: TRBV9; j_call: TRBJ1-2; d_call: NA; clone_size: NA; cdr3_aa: CASSVAQQDFYGYTF; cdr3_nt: TGTGCCAGCAGCGTAGCCCAGCAAGACTTCTATGGCTACACCTTC
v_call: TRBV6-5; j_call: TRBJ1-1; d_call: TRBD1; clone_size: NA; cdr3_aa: CASSLGQGNTEAFF; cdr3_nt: TGTGCCAGCAGCCTCGGACAGGGGAACACTGAAGCTTTCTTT
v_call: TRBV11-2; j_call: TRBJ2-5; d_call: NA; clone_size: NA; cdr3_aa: CASSRPWRDQETQYF; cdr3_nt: TGTGCCAGCAGCCGACCCTGGCGGGACCAAGAGACCCAGTACTTC
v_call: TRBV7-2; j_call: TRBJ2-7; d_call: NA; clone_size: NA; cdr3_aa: CASSLFHSPRLAYEQYF; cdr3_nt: TGTGCCAGCAGCTTATTCCACTCCCCCCGACTGGCCTACGAGCAGTACTTC
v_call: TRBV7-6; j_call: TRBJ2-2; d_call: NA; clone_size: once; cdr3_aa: CASSPRSTGELFF; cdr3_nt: TGTGCCAGCAGCCCCAGATCCACCGGGGAGCTGTTTTTT
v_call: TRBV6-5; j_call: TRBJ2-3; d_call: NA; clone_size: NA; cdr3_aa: CASSYNLATGDTQYF; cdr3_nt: TGTGCCAGCAGTTACAATCTAGCTACGGGTGATACGCAGTATTTT
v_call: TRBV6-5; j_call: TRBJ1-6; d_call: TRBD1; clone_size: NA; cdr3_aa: CASSSPGQGNSPLHF; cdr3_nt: TGTGCCAGCAGTTCCCCGGGACAGGGCAATTCACCCCTCCACTTT
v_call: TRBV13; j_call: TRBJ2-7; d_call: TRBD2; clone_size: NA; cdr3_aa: CASSSTSGRAGYEQYF; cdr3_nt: TGTGCCAGCAGCTCGACTAGCGGGAGGGCCGGTTACGAGCAGTACTTC
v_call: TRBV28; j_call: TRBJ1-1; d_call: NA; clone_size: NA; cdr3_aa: CASSQNTEAFF; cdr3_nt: TGTGCCAGCAGCCAAAACACTGAAGCTTTCTTT
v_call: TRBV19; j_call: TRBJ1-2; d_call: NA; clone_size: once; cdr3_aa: CASSWSGGNYGYTF; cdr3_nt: TGTGCCAGTAGTTGGTCGGGAGGGAACTATGGCTACACCTTC
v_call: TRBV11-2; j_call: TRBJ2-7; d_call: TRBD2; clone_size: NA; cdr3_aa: CASSILAGGDEQYF; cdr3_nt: TGTGCCAGCAGCATACTAGCGGGAGGGGACGAGCAGTACTTC
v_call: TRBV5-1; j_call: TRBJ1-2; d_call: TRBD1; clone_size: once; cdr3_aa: CASSPGQGDYGYTF; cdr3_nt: TGCGCCAGCAGCCCGGGACAGGGAGACTATGGCTACACCTTC
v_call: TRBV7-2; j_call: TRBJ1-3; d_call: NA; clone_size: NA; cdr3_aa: CASSRDRDPGNTIYF; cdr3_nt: TGTGCCAGCAGCCGCGACAGAGACCCTGGAAACACCATATATTTT
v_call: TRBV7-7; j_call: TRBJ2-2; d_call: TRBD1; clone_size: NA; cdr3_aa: CASSSVAGGITGELFF; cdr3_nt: TGTGCCAGCAGCTCAGTCGCAGGGGGTATCACCGGGGAGCTGTTTTTT
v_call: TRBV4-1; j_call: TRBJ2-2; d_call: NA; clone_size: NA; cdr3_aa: CASSPYLSRDGYTGELFF; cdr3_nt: TGCGCCAGCAGCCCTTACTTATCCAGGGATGGGTACACCGGGGAGCTGTTTTTT
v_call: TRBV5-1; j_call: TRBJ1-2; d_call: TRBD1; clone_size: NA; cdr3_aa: CASSPGQGDYGYTF; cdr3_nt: TGCGCCAGCAGCCCCGGACAGGGAGACTATGGCTACACCTTC
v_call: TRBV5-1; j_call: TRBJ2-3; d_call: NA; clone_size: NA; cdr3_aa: CASNVQQSRTDTQYF; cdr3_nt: TGCGCCAGCAATGTCCAACAGAGCCGCACAGATACGCAGTATTTT
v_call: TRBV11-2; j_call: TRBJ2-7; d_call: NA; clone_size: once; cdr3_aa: CASSFPNSPYEQYF; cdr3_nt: TGTGCCAGCAGCTTTCCGAACAGTCCGTACGAGCAGTACTTC
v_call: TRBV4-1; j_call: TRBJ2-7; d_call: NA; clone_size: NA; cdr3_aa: CASSQETVYEQYF; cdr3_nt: TGCGCCAGCAGCCAAGAAACTGTATACGAGCAGTACTTC
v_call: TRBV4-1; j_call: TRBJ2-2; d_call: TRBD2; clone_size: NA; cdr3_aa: CASSQDGGRGFNTGELFF; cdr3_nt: TGCGCCAGCAGCCAAGATGGAGGGAGGGGTTTTAACACCGGGGAGCTGTTTTTT
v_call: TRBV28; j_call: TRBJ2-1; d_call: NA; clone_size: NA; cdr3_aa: CASSFAGSGPYNEQFF; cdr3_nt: TGTGCCAGCAGTTTCGCTGGGAGCGGGCCCTACAATGAGCAGTTCTTC
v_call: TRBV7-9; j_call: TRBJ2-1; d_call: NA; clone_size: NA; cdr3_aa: CASSLQGFFSNEQFF; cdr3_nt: TGTGCCAGCAGCTTACAGGGGTTTTTCTCCAATGAGCAGTTCTTC
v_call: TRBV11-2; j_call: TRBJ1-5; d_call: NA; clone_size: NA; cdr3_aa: CASSLGVNQPQHF; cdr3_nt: TGTGCCAGCAGCTTAGGAGTTAATCAGCCCCAGCATTTT
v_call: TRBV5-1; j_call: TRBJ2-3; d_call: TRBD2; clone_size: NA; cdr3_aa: CASSLEGAGGTDTQYF; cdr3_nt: TGCGCCAGCAGCTTAGAGGGAGCGGGAGGCACAGATACGCAGTATTTT
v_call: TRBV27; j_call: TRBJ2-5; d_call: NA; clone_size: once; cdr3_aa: CASSFLGADGETQYF; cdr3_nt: TGTGCCAGCAGTTTTCTGGGGGCGGATGGGGAGACCCAGTACTTC
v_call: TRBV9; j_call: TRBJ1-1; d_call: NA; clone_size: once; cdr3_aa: CASSAPPPGGITEAFF; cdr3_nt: TGTGCCAGCAGCGCGCCCCCCCCCGGCGGGATCACTGAAGCTTTCTTT
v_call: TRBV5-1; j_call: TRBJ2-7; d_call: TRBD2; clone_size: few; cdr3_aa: CASSPRWTGLAGHYEQYF; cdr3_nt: TGCGCCAGCAGCCCTCGGTGGACTGGACTAGCGGGCCACTACGAGCAGTACTTC
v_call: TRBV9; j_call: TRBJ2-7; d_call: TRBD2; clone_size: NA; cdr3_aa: CASSSAGGDEIYPIEQYF; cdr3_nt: TGTGCCAGCAGCTCGGCGGGAGGAGACGAAATATACCCTATCGAGCAGTACTTC
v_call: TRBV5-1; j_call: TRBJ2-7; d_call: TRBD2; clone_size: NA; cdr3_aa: CASSLRTLAGGSYEQYF; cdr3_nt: TGCGCCAGCAGCTTACGGACACTAGCGGGAGGCTCCTACGAGCAGTACTTC
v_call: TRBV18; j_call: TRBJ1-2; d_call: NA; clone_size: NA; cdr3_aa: CASSHPGLHYGYTF; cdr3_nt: TGTGCCAGCTCACATCCGGGACTACACTATGGCTACACCTTC
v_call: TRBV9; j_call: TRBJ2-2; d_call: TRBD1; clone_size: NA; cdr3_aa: CASSGPGQGAGELFF; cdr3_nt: TGTGCCAGCAGCGGTCCGGGACAGGGGGCCGGGGAGCTGTTTTTT
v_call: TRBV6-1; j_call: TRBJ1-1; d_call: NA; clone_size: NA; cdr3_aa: CASSFNRLEAFF; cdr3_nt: TGTGCCAGCAGCTTCAACAGGTTGGAAGCTTTCTTT
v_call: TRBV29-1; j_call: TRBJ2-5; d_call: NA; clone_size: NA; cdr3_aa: CSVATPRQETQYF; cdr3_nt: TGCAGCGTTGCTACTCCCCGTCAAGAGACCCAGTACTTC
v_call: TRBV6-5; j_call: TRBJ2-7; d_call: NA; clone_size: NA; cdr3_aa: CASSYSGGGYEQYF; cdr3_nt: TGTGCCAGCAGTTATTCGGGGGGCGGCTACGAGCAGTACTTC
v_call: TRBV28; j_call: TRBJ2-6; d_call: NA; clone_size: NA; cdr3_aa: CASKNGTAVLRANVLTF; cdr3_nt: TGTGCCAGCAAAAACGGGACTGCGGTCTTGAGGGCCAACGTCCTGACTTTC
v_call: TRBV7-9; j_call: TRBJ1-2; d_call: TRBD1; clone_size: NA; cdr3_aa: CASSYGQGANYGYTF; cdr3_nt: TGTGCCAGCAGCTATGGACAGGGAGCTAACTATGGCTACACCTTC
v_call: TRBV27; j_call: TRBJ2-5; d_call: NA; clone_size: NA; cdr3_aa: CASSFLGSETQYF; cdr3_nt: TGTGCCAGCAGTTTTCTCGGGAGTGAGACCCAGTACTTC
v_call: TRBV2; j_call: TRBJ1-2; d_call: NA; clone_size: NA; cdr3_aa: CASFLYGYTF; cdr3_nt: TGTGCCAGCTTCCTATATGGCTACACCTTC